This T cell receptor beta chain was recovered during a study of cytomegalovirus exposure and HLA in healthy donors. V was trimmed by 8 bases and J by 0 bases, leaving 14 bases between them. Germline V gives CDR1 MNHNS, CDR2 SASEGT. This CDR3 comprises 15 residues. Both 60 Vbeta primers and 13 Jbeta primers went into the PCR. Assay used: immunoSEQ multiplex PCR; TCRdb lists only in-frame clones, some missing. The repertoire consists of about 140,000 clones, with approximately 73% occurring once and the leading ten covering 1% to 1.5%. Source material: PBMCs. This clonotype was obtained from a woman in her forties in good health and CMV-seronegative. The V call is TRBV6-1, the J call TRBJ1-3; D gene uncertain. CDR3 in DNA: TGTGCCAGCCGCCCTGGCCTAGCCTCTGGAAACACCATATATTTT. This codes for CASRPGLASGNTIYF.